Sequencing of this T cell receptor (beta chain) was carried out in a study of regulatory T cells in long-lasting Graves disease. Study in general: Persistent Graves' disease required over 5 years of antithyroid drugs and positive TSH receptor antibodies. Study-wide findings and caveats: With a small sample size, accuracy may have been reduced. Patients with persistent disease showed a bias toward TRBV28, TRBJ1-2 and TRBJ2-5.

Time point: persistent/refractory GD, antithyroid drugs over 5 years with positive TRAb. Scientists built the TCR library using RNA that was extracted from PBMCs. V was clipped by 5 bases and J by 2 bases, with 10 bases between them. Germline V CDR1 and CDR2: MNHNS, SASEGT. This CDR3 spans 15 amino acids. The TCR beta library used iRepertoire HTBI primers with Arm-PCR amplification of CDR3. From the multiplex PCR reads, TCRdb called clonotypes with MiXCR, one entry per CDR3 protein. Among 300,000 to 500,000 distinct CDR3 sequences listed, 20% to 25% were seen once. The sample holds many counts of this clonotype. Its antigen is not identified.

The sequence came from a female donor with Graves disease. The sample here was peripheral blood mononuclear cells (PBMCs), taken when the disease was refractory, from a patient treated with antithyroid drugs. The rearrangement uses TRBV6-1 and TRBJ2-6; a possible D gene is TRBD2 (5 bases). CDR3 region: CASSTRVAGANVLTF. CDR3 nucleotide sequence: TGTGCCAGCAGTACGAGGGTTGCTGGGGCCAACGTCCTGACTTTC.